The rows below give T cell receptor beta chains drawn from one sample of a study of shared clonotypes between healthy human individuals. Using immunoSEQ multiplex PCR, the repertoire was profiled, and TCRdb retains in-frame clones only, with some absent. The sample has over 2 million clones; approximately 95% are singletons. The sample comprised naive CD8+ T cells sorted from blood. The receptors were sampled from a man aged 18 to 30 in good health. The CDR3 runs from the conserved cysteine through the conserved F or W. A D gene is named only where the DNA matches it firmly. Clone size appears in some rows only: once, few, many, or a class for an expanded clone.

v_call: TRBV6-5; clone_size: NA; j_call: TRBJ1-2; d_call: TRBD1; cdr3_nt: TGTGCCAGCAGTTGGGACAGGGAGGGCTACACCTTC; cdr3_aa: CASSWDREGYTF
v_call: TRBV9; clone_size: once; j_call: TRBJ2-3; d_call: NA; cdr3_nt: TGTGCCAGCAGCTCGGGCCCGGGGACGGATACGCAGTATTTT; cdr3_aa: CASSSGPGTDTQYF
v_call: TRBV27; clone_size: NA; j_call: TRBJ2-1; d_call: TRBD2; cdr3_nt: TGTGCCAGCAGTTTAACCGGGGGGGGCTCTGTTCTATACAATGAGCAGTTCTTC; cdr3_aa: CASSLTGGGSVLYNEQFF
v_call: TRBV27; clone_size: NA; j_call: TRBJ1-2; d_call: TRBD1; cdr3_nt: TGTGCCAGCAGTCCAGGATCCGGGACAGGGGTAGGCTACACCTTC; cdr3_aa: CASSPGSGTGVGYTF
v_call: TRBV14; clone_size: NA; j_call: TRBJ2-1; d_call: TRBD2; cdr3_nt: TGTGCCAGCAGCCAATTAAACCGACTAGCGGGAGTCGGAAATGAGCAGTTCTTC; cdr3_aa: CASSQLNRLAGVGNEQFF
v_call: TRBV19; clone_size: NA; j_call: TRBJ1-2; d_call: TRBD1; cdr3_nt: TGTGCCAGTAGTATCGGGACAGTCGGCTACACCTTC; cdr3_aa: CASSIGTVGYTF
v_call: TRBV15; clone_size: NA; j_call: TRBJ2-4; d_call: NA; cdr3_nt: TGTGCCACCAGCAGCGGGGGTTCAGCCAAAAACATTCAGTACTTC; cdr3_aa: CATSSGGSAKNIQYF
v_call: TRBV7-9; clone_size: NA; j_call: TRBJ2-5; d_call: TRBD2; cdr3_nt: TGTGCCAGCAGCTTAGCGGGTAGCGGGGGGGATCAAGAGACCCAGTACTTC; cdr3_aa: CASSLAGSGGDQETQYF
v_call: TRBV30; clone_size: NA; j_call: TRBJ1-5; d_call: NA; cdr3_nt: TGTGCCTGGAGTGTACCGGCAGGCAATCAGCCCCAGCATTTT; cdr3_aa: CAWSVPAGNQPQHF
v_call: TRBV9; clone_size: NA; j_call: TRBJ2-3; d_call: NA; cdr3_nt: TGTGCCAGCAGCCCCTGGGAATTTTTCACAGATACGCAGTATTTT; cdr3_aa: CASSPWEFFTDTQYF
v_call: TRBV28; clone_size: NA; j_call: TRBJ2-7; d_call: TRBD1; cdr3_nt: TGTGCCAGCACCATACAGGGGGCTCTCCTCGAGCAGTACTTC; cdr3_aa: CASTIQGALLEQYF
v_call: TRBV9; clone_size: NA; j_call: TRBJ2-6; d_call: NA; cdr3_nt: TGTGCCAGCAGCGTAGGCAGGGTGCCCGGGGCCAACGTCCTGACTTTC; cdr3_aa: CASSVGRVPGANVLTF
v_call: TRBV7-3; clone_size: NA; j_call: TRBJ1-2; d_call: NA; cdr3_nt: TGTGCCAGCAGCTCCAACAGGGATTACTATGGCTACACCTTC; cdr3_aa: CASSSNRDYYGYTF
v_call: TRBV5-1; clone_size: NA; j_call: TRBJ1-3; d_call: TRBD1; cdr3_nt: TGCGCCAGCAGCTTGCTGACAGGGGCGGGGAACACCATATATTTT; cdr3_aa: CASSLLTGAGNTIYF
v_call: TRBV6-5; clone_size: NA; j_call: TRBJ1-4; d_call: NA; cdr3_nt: TGTGCCAGCAGTGCAACGGGGGGAACTAATGAAAAACTGTTTTTT; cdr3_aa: CASSATGGTNEKLFF
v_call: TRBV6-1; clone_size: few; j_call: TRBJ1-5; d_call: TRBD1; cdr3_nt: TGTGCCAGCAGTGAAGGAGCGGGACAGATAAAGCGACAGCCCCAGCATTTT; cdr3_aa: CASSEGAGQIKRQPQHF
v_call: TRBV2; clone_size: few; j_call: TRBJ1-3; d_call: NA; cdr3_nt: TGTGCCAGCAGTGAAGAGGGCTACTCTGGAAACACCATATATTTT; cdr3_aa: CASSEEGYSGNTIYF
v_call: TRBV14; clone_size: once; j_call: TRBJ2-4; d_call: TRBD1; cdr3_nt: TGTGCCAGCAGTCAAAACGCCCCTTGGACAGGTCGCGCGGACCGTCAGTACTTC; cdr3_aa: CASSQNAPWTGRADRQYF
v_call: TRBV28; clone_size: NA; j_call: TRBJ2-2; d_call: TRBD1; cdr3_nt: TGTGCCAGCAATGGTGGGGACAGGGGTTTAACCGGGGAGCTGTTTTTT; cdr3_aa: CASNGGDRGLTGELFF
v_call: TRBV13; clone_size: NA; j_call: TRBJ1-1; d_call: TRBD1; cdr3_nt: TGTGCCAGCAGCTCCCTCCAGGGGGTCGGGTCCACTGAAGCTTTCTTT; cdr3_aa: CASSSLQGVGSTEAFF
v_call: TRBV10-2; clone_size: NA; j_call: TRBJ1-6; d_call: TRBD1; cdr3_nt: TGCGCCAGCAGCAGGACAGGGATTAGCTCACCCCTCCACTTT; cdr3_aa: CASSRTGISSPLHF
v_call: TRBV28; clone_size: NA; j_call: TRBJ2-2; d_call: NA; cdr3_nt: TGTGCCAGCAGTTTAGTGACAGGTGAGAGGTGCCGGGAGCTGTTTTTT; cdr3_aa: CASSLVTGERCRELFF
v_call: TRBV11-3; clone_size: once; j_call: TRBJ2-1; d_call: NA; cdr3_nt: TGTGCCAGCAGCGCGGACTATAAAGATGAGCAGTTCTTC; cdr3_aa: CASSADYKDEQFF
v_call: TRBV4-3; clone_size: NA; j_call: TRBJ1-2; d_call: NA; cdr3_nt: TGCGCCAGCAGCCAAGAAACGACGCACAGGGTCTCCCAGGGCTACACCTTC; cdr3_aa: CASSQETTHRVSQGYTF
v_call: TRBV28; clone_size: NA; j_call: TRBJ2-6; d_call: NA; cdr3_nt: TGTGCCAGCAGTTTCTCAGAGTTCGCGGGGGCCAACGTCCTGACTTTC; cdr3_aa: CASSFSEFAGANVLTF
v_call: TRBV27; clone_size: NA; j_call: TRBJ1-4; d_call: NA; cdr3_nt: TGTGCCAGCAGTTTCGGGGGGTTCGAAGAAAAACTGTTTTTT; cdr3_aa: CASSFGGFEEKLFF
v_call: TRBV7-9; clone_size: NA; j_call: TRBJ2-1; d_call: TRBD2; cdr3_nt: TGTGCCAGCAGCTTAAGTGGGGAGGGAGACAATGAGCAGTTCTTC; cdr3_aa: CASSLSGEGDNEQFF
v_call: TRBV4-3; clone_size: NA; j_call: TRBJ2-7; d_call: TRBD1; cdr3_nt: TGCGCCAGCAGCCAAGAAGCAACACAGGGGGGCGACGAGCAGTACTTC; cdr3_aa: CASSQEATQGGDEQYF
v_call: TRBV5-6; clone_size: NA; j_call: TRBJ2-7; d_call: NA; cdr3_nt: TGTGCCAGCAGCTCGTCATACAGGGCCCCCTACGAGCAGTACTTC; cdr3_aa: CASSSSYRAPYEQYF
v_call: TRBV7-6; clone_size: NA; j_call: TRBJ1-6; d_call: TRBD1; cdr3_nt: TGTGCCAGCAGCCAGGGACAGGGCAATAATTCACCCCTCCACTTT; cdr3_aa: CASSQGQGNNSPLHF
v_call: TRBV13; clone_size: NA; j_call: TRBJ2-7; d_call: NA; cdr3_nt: TGTGCCAGCAGCCCGGAGGGCCGCTACGAGCAGTACTTC; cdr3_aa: CASSPEGRYEQYF
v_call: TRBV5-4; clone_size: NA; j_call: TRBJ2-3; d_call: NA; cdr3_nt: TGTGCCAGCAGCCTTGGACAGGGAGGGACAGATACGCAGTATTTT; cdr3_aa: CASSLGQGGTDTQYF
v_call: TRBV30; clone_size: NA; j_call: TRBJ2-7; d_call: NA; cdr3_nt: TGTGCCTCCGAGGGGGACAAATCCTACGAGCAGTACTTC; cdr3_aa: CASEGDKSYEQYF
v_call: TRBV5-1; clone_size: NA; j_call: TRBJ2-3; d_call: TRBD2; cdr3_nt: TGCGCCAGCAGCCCCCTGCGGGGGGGGGCAGATACGCAGTATTTT; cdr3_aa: CASSPLRGGADTQYF
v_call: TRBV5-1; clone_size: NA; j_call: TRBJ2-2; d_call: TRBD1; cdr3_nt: TGCGCCAGCAGCCAAGGGACAGGGAACACCGGGGAGCTGTTTTTT; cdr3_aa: CASSQGTGNTGELFF
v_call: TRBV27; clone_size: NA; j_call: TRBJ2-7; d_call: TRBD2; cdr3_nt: TGTGCCAGCAGTTTTCGGGAGGGCTCGCTCGAGCAGTACTTC; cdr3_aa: CASSFREGSLEQYF
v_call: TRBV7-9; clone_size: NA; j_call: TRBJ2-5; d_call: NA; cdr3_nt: TGTGCCAGCACTCAACTCAGAGGGACCCAGTACTTC; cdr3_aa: CASTQLRGTQYF
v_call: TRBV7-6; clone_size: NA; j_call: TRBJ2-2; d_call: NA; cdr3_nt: TGTGCCAGCAGCTTAACCAGGACAGAGAACACCGGGGAGCTGTTTTTT; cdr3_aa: CASSLTRTENTGELFF
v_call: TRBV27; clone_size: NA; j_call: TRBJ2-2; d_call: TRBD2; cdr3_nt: TGTGCCAGCAGCGGACCTATAGCGGGAGAAATAACCCAGACCGGGGAGCTGTTTTTT; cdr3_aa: CASSGPIAGEITQTGELFF
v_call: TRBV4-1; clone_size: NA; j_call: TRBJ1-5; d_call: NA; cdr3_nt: TGCGCCAGCAGCCAAGTTGTAGGCAATCAGCCCCAGCATTTT; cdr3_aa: CASSQVVGNQPQHF
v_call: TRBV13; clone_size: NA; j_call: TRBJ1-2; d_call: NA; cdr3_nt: TGTGCCAGCAGCCTTCAGGGGAATCTCCATGGCTACACCTTC; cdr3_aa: CASSLQGNLHGYTF
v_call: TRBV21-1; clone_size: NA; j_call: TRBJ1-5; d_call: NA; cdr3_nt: TGTGCCAGCAGCAAACGGCAGGGAACAGGGGCTCAGCCCCAGCATTTT; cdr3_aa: CASSKRQGTGAQPQHF
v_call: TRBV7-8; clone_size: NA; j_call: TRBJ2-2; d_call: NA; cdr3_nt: TGTGCCAGCAGCTTAGGTGCACGTAACACCGGGGAGCTGTTTTTT; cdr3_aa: CASSLGARNTGELFF
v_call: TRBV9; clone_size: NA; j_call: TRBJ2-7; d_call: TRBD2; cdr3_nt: TGTGCCAGCAGCCGTAGCGGGAGCCCGGCGTCCTACGAGCAGTACTTC; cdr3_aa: CASSRSGSPASYEQYF
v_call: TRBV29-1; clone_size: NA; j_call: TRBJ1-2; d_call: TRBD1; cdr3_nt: TGCAGCGTACAGGGGGAGCTGGACTATGGCTACACCTTC; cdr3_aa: CSVQGELDYGYTF
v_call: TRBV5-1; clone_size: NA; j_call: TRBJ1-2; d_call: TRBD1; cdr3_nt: TGCGCCAGCAGCTTAGGACAGGGAGTCATTAACGGCTACACCTTC; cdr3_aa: CASSLGQGVINGYTF
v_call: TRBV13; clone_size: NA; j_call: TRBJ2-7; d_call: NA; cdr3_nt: TGTGCCAGCAGCTTTTGGGGCCACTACGAGCAGTACTTC; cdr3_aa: CASSFWGHYEQYF
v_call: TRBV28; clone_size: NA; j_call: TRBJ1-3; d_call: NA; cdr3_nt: TGTGCCAGCAGTCTTTTTGGCGATGTGGGCCCCACGGGAAACACCATATATTTT; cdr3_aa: CASSLFGDVGPTGNTIYF
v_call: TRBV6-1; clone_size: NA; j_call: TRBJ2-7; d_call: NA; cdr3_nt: TGTGCCAGCAGTGAAGCGTTGCCGGGACTGGGCTCATACGAGCAGTACTTC; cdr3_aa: CASSEALPGLGSYEQYF
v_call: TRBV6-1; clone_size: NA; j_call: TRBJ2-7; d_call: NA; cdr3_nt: TGTGCCAGCAGTGAACGGAGGGATTTCTACGAGCAGTACTTC; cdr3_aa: CASSERRDFYEQYF
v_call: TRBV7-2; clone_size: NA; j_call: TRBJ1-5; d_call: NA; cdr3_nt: TGTGCCAGCAGTTTGGCCGAGGGCAATCAGCCCCAGCATTTT; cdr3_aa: CASSLAEGNQPQHF
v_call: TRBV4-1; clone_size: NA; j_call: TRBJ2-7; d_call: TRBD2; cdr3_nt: TGCGCCAGCAGCCAAGAGGGGGGACTAGCGGAAATATCCTACGAGCAGTACTTC; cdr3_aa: CASSQEGGLAEISYEQYF
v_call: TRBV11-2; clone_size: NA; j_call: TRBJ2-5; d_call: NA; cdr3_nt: TGTGCCAGCAGTCGGACACCACAAGAGACCCAGTACTTC; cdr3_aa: CASSRTPQETQYF
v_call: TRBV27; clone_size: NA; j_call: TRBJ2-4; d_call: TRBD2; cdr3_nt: TGTGCCAGCAGTCCCCTACTAGCGGGAGGGGTGGACATTCAGTACTTC; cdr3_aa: CASSPLLAGGVDIQYF
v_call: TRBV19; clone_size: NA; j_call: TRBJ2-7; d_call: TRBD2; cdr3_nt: TGTGCCAGCAGGGAGAGGGACTACACCTACGAGCAGTACTTC; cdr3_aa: CASRERDYTYEQYF
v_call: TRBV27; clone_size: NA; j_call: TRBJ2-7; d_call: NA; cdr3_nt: TGTGCCAGCAGCGACAGCCTCTACGAGCAGTACTTC; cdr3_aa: CASSDSLYEQYF
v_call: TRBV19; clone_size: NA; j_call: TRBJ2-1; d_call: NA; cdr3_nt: TGTGCCAGTAGTATAGATCGGGCGGGGTCCTACAATGAGCAGTTCTTC; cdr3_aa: CASSIDRAGSYNEQFF
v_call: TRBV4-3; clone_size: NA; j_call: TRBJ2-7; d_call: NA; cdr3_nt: TGCGCCAGCAGCCAAGACTTAGGCCCCTACGAGCAGTACTTC; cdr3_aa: CASSQDLGPYEQYF
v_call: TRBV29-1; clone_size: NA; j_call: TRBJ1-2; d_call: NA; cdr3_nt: TGCAGCGTGCCCCTTCCGACGGAGATCGGCTACACCTTC; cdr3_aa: CSVPLPTEIGYTF
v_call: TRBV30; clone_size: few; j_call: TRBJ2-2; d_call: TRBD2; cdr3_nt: TGTGCCTGGAGTGCCCTTGGGCGGGGGATCGGGGAGCTGTTTTTT; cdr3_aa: CAWSALGRGIGELFF